A selection of T cell receptor beta chains follows, all from one sample in a study of regulatory T cells in long-lasting Graves disease. TCRdb re-derived calls from the multiplex PCR reads in MiXCR, one entry per CDR3 protein. The data contain some 430,000 distinct CDR3 sequences, 20% to 25% of them singletons. The source was peripheral blood mononuclear cells (PBMCs), collected when the disease was refractory, from a patient treated with antithyroid drugs. The origin of the receptors is a female donor with Graves disease. CDR3s include the opening cysteine and the closing phenylalanine or tryptophan. The order of the fields is D gene, V gene, CDR3 length, clone size, J gene, CDR3 DNA, CDR3 protein. A D gene is named only where the DNA matches it firmly. Rows give clone size only sometimes, using once, few, many, or a class for an expanded clone.

>TRBD2|TRBV7-3|16|-|TRBJ2-7
TGTGCCAGCAGCTTATTGGGACTAGCGGGAGCGGGCAAGCGGTACTTC
CASSLLGLAGAGKRYF
>-|TRBV4-1|14|few|TRBJ2-5
TGCGCCAGCAGCCAAGAGGGCGTGGGGGAGACCCAGTACTTC
CASSQEGVGETQYF
>-|TRBV7-9|12|few|TRBJ2-5
TGTGCCACCCGAGGCGGTGAAGAGACCCAGTACTTC
CATRGGEETQYF
>-|TRBV9|14|few|TRBJ2-7
TGTGCCAGCAGCGTAGGATCAGGGATCAACGAGCAGTACTTC
CASSVGSGINEQYF
>-|TRBV27|15|once|TRBJ2-2
TGTGCCAGCAGTTTATCGGCCCTGGGCCCCGGGGAGCTGTTTTTT
CASSLSALGPGELFF
>-|TRBV7-2|14|many|TRBJ1-1
TGTGCCAGCAGCTTAGACAGGGCCTCGGCTGAAGCTTTCTTT
CASSLDRASAEAFF
>-|TRBV5-4|15|-|TRBJ1-1
TGTGCCAGCAACCGGGTAACTGGACAGACGACTGAAGCTTTCTTT
CASNRVTGQTTEAFF
>-|TRBV20-1|15|-|TRBJ1-4
TGCAGTGCCTCGAGCCCAGGGTCAACTAATGAAAAACTGTTTTTT
CSASSPGSTNEKLFF
>-|TRBV12-3/TRBV12-4|15|-|TRBJ1-5
TGTGCCAGTAGACCTAAGGGGAAAAAGAATCAGCTCCAGCATTTT
CASRPKGKKNQLQHF
>-|TRBV7-2|16|-|TRBJ2-3
TGTGCCAGCAGCTTAGTCGAGGGACTTAGCACAGATACGCAGTATTTT
CASSLVEGLSTDTQYF
>-|TRBV6-1|12|many|TRBJ1-1
TGTGCCAGCGGAGCAGTCGTCACTGAAGCTTTCTTT
CASGAVVTEAFF
>-|TRBV4-3|15|few|TRBJ1-5
TGCGCCAGCAGCCAAGGGAGGGATCGCAATCAGCCCCAGCATTTT
CASSQGRDRNQPQHF
>-|TRBV10-3|15|-|TRBJ2-7
TGTGCCATCAGTGAGCGACGGGACACCAACTACGAGCAGTACTTC
CAISERRDTNYEQYF
>TRBD1|TRBV12-3/TRBV12-4|12|many|TRBJ1-2
TGTGCCAGCCGACAGGGGAGCTATGGCTACACCTTC
CASRQGSYGYTF
>TRBD1|TRBV12-3/TRBV12-4|12|few|TRBJ1-3
TGTGCCACTGACAGGGCTGGAAACACCATATATTTT
CATDRAGNTIYF
>TRBD1|TRBV19|15|few|TRBJ1-2
TGTGCCAGTAGTATCCCCTCTGACAGGGACTATGGCTACACCTTC
CASSIPSDRDYGYTF
>-|TRBV7-3|11|-|TRBJ1-6
TGTGCCAGCAGCATGGGCCGAACCCTCCACTTT
CASSMGRTLHF
>TRBD1|TRBV5-1|13|many|TRBJ1-2
TGCGCCAGCGGTATGGGACAGGGCTATGGCTACACCTTC
CASGMGQGYGYTF
>-|TRBV7-9|17|-|TRBJ1-5
TGTGCCAGCAGCTTAGGGGGCCGGACGGATAGCAATCAGCCCCAGCATTTT
CASSLGGRTDSNQPQHF
>-|TRBV30|16|-|TRBJ1-2
TGTGCCTGGAGTACGTCCCCCGCCAGGCGGGATTATGGCTACACCTTC
CAWSTSPARRDYGYTF
>-|TRBV4-1|14|-|TRBJ2-7
TGCGCCAGCAGCCAAGAGGACACCTCCGGGGAGCAGTACTTC
CASSQEDTSGEQYF
>-|TRBV12-3/TRBV12-4|13|many|TRBJ1-5
TGTGCCAGCAGTTACGGAGCGTCTCAGCCCCAGCATTTT
CASSYGASQPQHF
>-|TRBV28|15|few|TRBJ2-3
TGTGCCAGCAGTGGGGGGTACACTGGCACAGATACGCAGTATTTT
CASSGGYTGTDTQYF
>TRBD2|TRBV27|15|many|TRBJ2-5
TGTGCCAGCAGTCCTAGCGGGACACTCCAAGAGACCCAGTACTTC
CASSPSGTLQETQYF
>-|TRBV4-3|13|many|TRBJ1-5
TGCGCCAGCAGCCAAGATCGAGATCAGCCCCAGCATTTT
CASSQDRDQPQHF
>-|TRBV6-1|14|few|TRBJ1-4
TGTGCCAGCAGTGGACACTCAACTAATGAAAAACTGTTTTTT
CASSGHSTNEKLFF
>TRBD1|TRBV9|14|few|TRBJ2-7
TGTGCCAGCAGCGCGACAGGGGGGTCCTACGAGCAGTACTTC
CASSATGGSYEQYF
>-|TRBV4-1|14|-|TRBJ1-4
TGCGCCAGCAGCCAAGTTATTGTGGGGACCCAACTGTTTTTT
CASSQVIVGTQLFF
>-|TRBV7-2|14|-|TRBJ2-6
TGTGCCAGCAGCTTATTTACCGGGGCCAACGTCCTGACTTTC
CASSLFTGANVLTF
>-|TRBV15|15|many|TRBJ1-2
TGTGCCACCAGCACCCCTTGGGACCTTAACTATGGCTACACCTTC
CATSTPWDLNYGYTF
>-|TRBV25-1|15|-|TRBJ1-5
TGTGCCAGCAGTGAGGGGCCAATTGGGAATCAGCCCCAGCATTTT
CASSEGPIGNQPQHF
>TRBD1|TRBV27|14|few|TRBJ2-7
TGTGCCAGCAGTTGGACAGGGGGGAACTACGAGCAGTACTTC
CASSWTGGNYEQYF
>-|TRBV6-1|15|few|TRBJ2-2
TGTGCCACCCAACGGAAGGGGGGGGGGAGCGGGGAGCTGTTTTTT
CATQRKGGGSGELFF
>TRBD2|TRBV5-1|16|few|TRBJ2-2
TGCGCCAGCAGCTTTAAGGAGCGGGAGGGAACCGGGGAGCTGTTTTTT
CASSFKEREGTGELFF
>TRBD1|TRBV5-5|16|-|TRBJ1-6
TGTGCCAGCACCGCGAAACAGACAGGGGGGGGTTCACCCCTCCACTTT
CASTAKQTGGGSPLHF
>-|TRBV7-9|14|-|TRBJ2-7
TGTGCCAGCAGCTTATGGGGGGATCCCCACGAGCAGTACTTC
CASSLWGDPHEQYF
>TRBD1|TRBV28|15|many|TRBJ1-5
TGTGCCAGCAGTACCGGGACAGGGGGTCATCAGCCCCAGCATTTT
CASSTGTGGHQPQHF
>-|TRBV5-8|13|few|TRBJ2-7
TGTGCCAGCAGGGACTGGACCGACTACGAGCAGTACTTC
CASRDWTDYEQYF
>TRBD2|TRBV6-1|14|few|TRBJ2-7
TGTGCCAGCAGTCCGATCCGGACTAGCGGGGACCTGTACTTC
CASSPIRTSGDLYF
>-|TRBV6-2/TRBV6-3|13|many|TRBJ2-7
TGTGCCAGCAGTTACACGGGCTCCTACGAGCAGTACTTC
CASSYTGSYEQYF
>-|TRBV5-6|14|-|TRBJ2-5
TGTGCCAGCAGCCTTGGGACTTTAGGGGAGACCCAGTACTTC
CASSLGTLGETQYF
>TRBD1|TRBV11-2|17|-|TRBJ2-2
TGTGCCAGCAGCTTAGGGCCCGGGACAGGGAAACCCGGGGAGCTGTTTTTT
CASSLGPGTGKPGELFF
>TRBD1|TRBV7-3|15|few|TRBJ1-6
TGTGCCAGCAGCTTATCCGGGACAGGGCCTTCACCCCTCCACTTT
CASSLSGTGPSPLHF
>TRBD2|TRBV2|15|many|TRBJ2-5
TGTGCCAGCAGTCCCGGTCTAGCGGGGTCAGAGACCCAGTACTTC
CASSPGLAGSETQYF
>-|TRBV11-3|14|-|TRBJ2-7
TGTGCCAGCAGCTCGTTCGGGGAATCCTACGAGCAGTACTTC
CASSSFGESYEQYF
>-|TRBV6-2/TRBV6-3|15|-|TRBJ1-5
TGTGCCAGCAGTGAATTGCCAGGGATCAATCAGCCCCAGCATTTT
CASSELPGINQPQHF
>-|TRBV5-1|14|few|TRBJ1-4
TGCGCCAGCAGCTCGACAGGCTCGGAGGGAAAACTGTTTTTT
CASSSTGSEGKLFF
>TRBD1|TRBV28|16|many|TRBJ2-2
TGTGCCAGCAGTTTTGGACAGGGGGAGTTCACCGGGGAGCTGTTTTTT
CASSFGQGEFTGELFF
>TRBD2|TRBV5-1|15|-|TRBJ2-5
TGCGCCAGCAGCTTAGCCGGACTAGGGTCAGAGACCCAGTACTTC
CASSLAGLGSETQYF
>-|TRBV20-1|13|few|TRBJ2-7
TGCAGTGCTCGCGGGGGCGGGGAAGCCGAGCAGTACTTC
CSARGGGEAEQYF
>-|TRBV6-2/TRBV6-3|13|many|TRBJ2-2
TGTGCCAGCAGTTACTCGAGAACCGGGGAGCTGTTTTTT
CASSYSRTGELFF
>-|TRBV2|12|many|TRBJ1-2
TGTGCCAGCAGTGCACTGCGCGACGGCTACACCTTC
CASSALRDGYTF
>-|TRBV29-1|11|-|TRBJ1-1
TGCAGCGTTGCCCAGGGCACTGAAGCTTTCTTT
CSVAQGTEAFF
>-|TRBV3-1|14|many|TRBJ1-4
TGTGCCAGCAGCCATGGATCTACTAATGAAAAACTGTTTTTT
CASSHGSTNEKLFF
>TRBD1|TRBV13|17|few|TRBJ1-2
TGTGCCAGCAGCTTAGGGACAGGGGGCGCGCATAGCTATGGCTACACCTTC
CASSLGTGGAHSYGYTF
>-|TRBV12-3/TRBV12-4|18|few|TRBJ2-1
TGTGCCAGCAGTTTTTCTCTTGGGGAGATCGGGTCCTACAATGAGCAGTTCTTC
CASSFSLGEIGSYNEQFF
>-|TRBV12-3/TRBV12-4|14|many|TRBJ1-5
TGTGCCAGCTCTCTTGGGGGGCAAATCCAGCCCCAGCATTTT
CASSLGGQIQPQHF
>TRBD1|TRBV5-1|16|once|TRBJ2-7
TGCGCCAGCAGCGGAATAATCGGGACAGGGGGCTACGAGCAGTACTTC
CASSGIIGTGGYEQYF
>-|TRBV7-9|15|many|TRBJ2-7
TGTGCCAGCAGCTTAGTTCCCCAGGGGTGGCACGAGCAGTACTTC
CASSLVPQGWHEQYF
>-|TRBV9|17|-|TRBJ2-2
TGTGCCAGCAGCGTATCCTCGACAGACCTGAACACCGGGGAGCTGTTTTTT
CASSVSSTDLNTGELFF